The 13 T cell receptor beta chains below come from one sample, sequenced in a study of blood T cells in healthy people across ages. Through a sample-barcoded 5' primer and a J-beta primer mix, a second PCR was run for roughly 7 to 11 cycles. TCRdb re-called the 5' RACE reads with MiXCR, one entry per CDR3 protein. Of 1.5 million to 2 million distinct CDR3 sequences listed, around 42% were seen once; the top ten hold 20% to 25%. Sample: blood. The receptor source for this set is a human donor in good health.

V usage is TRBV10-3 and J usage is TRBJ2-7, with 7 bases lining up with TRBD2. The CDR3 length is 12 residues. The germline V gene has CDR1 ENHRY and CDR2 SYGVKD. V lost 9 bases and J lost 2; bases outside the gene matches: 4. CDR3 amino acids: CAIGTITYEQYF. CDR3 DNA: TGTGCCATTGGGACTATTACCTACGAGCAGTACTTC.

The chain links TRBV11-2 to TRBJ1-5; D gene uncertain. The CDR3 is 13 residues long. V lost 5 bases to trimming and J lost 2 bases, with 7 bases between them. Germline lookup yields CDR1 SGHAT and CDR2 FQNNGV. The CDR3 coding sequence is TGTGCCAGCAGCCACGCGGGCAATCAGCCCCAGCATTTT. This encodes CASSHAGNQPQHF.

This clonotype was detected many times. At one end the junction does not follow the germline gene, possibly because of a read error. This chain connects TRBV5-1 to TRBJ1-2; D might be TRBD1 (5 bases). Germline lookup yields CDR1 SGHRS and CDR2 YFSETQ. This CDR3 region has 14 residues. The CDR3 coding sequence is TGTGCCAGCAGCTTAGCCGGGGGAGACTATGGCTACACCTTC. Its translation is CASSLAGGDYGYTF.

This clonotype appeared a few times. As DNA, the CDR3 is TGCAGCGTCGACAACTACAATGAGCAGTTCTTC. Protein product: CSVDNYNEQFF. The chain couples TRBV29-1 to TRBJ2-1; D remains ambiguous. In germline, CDR1 is SQVTM, CDR2 ANQGSEA. V lost 6 bases to trimming and J lost 3 bases, with 6 bases between them. CDR3 length: 11 amino acids.

The CDR3 region is CASSLRGPQQETQYF. The CDR3, as DNA: TGTGCCAGCAGTTTAAGGGGACCACAGCAAGAGACCCAGTACTTC. This chain joins TRBV28 and TRBJ2-5, with D possibly called TRBD1 or TRBD2 (5 bases each). Germline V gives CDR1 MDHEN, CDR2 SYDVKM. CDR3 length: 15 amino acids. Trimming took 2 bases from V and 2 from J, leaving 12 bases between them.

V is TRBV6-1 and J is TRBJ2-5; D call uncertain. The V end lost 4 bases, the J end lost 4 bases, and 10 bases lay between the germline ends. CDR3 length: 13 residues. Germline values: CDR1 MNHNS, CDR2 SASEGT. For the CDR3, the DNA is TGTGCCAGCAGTGCTGGTCCTCTAGAGACCCAGTACTTC. It yields the protein CASSAGPLETQYF.

This clonotype was detected a few times. The chain links TRBV7-8 to TRBJ1-4, with D hard to call. Trimming pared 1 base from V and 11 bases from J, leaving 14 bases between. The length of the CDR3 is 14 residues. CDR1 and CDR2 (germline): SGHVS, FQNEAQ. CDR3 sequence: CASSLVIEAGKLFF. CDR3 nucleotide sequence: TGTGCCAGCAGCTTAGTCATAGAAGCCGGGAAACTGTTTTTT. Based on the CDR3 plus reference TRBV7-8 and TRBJ1-4, the full variable domain is GAGVSQSPRYKVAKRGQDVALRCDPISGHVSLFWYQQALGQGPEFLTYFQNEAQLDKSGLPSDRFFAERPEGSVSTLKIQRTQQEDSAVYLCASSLVIEAGKLFFGSGTQLSVL.

This clonotype was recorded a few times. The rearrangement uses TRBV27 and TRBJ2-1; perhaps D is TRBD1 or TRBD2 (5 bases each). The CDR3 sequence is 17 residues long. V lost 4 bases, J lost 4 bases, and 20 bases lay in between. Per the germline V gene, CDR1 is MNHEY and CDR2 is SMNVEV (reference sequence). CDR3 loop: CASSSTEPGPIYNEQFF. The CDR3 nucleotides read TGTGCCAGCAGTTCAACTGAACCGGGACCGATTTACAATGAGCAGTTCTTC.

The chain employs TRBV28 and TRBJ2-1; D gene ambiguous. This CDR3 has 13 amino acids. The germline V gene has CDR1 MDHEN and CDR2 SYDVKM. The V gene lost 6 bases and the J gene lost 7 bases, with 13 bases spanning the gap. The CDR3 bases are TGTGCCAGCAGACTAACCACGGGTAATGAGCAGTTCTTC. Translated: CASRLTTGNEQFF. Looking up the rest from reference TRBV28 and TRBJ2-1 gives the full variable domain: DVKVTQSSRYLVKRTGEKVFLECVQDMDHENMFWYRQDPGLGLRLIYFSYDVKMKEKGDIPEGYSVSREKKERFSLILESASTNQTSMYLCASRLTTGNEQFFGPGTRLTVL.

A remark on this clonotype: Because the CDR3's place on the DNA is in doubt, the DNA is left out and the CDR3 is given as listed by TCRdb. This chain uses TRBV6-1 with TRBJ2-6; no DNA check was done on the table's D call, TRBD1. The length of the CDR3 is 18 amino acids, counting both ends. Germline CDR1 MNHNS, CDR2 SASEGT. This CDR3 reads CASQRAAEAFFGANVLTF.

This chain joins TRBV11-2 and TRBJ2-4, with 8 bases matching TRBD1. The J call is in doubt because the DNA end fits TRBJ2-7 better. The CDR3 loop spans 17 amino acids. Germline V gives CDR1 SGHAT, CDR2 FQNNGV. CDR3: CASSPIQSRGRSNEQYF. The CDR3, as DNA: TGTGCCAGCAGCCCGATCCAGAGCAGGGGGCGAAGTAACGAGCAGTACTTC.

The J gene is TRBJ2-4, the V gene TRBV5-4, with D tentatively TRBD1 (6 bases). This CDR3 region has 15 residues. Trimming stripped 4 bases from V and 5 bases from J, with 16 bases between. CDR1 SGHNT and CDR2 YYREEE come from the germline V gene (reference sequence). The CDR3 region is CASSQKQGPQNIQYF. Written as DNA, the CDR3 is TGTGCCAGCAGCCAGAAGCAGGGGCCTCAAAACATTCAGTACTTC.

The genes are TRBV7-2 and TRBJ1-1; TRBD1 is a possible D gene (5 bases). Germline CDR1 is SGHTA and CDR2 is FQGNSA. The V gene lost 5 bases and the J gene lost 3 bases, with 19 bases spanning the gap. CDR3 length: 16 amino acids. The CDR3, as DNA: TGTGCCAGCAGCCTAAAGGGACCTAGAACAGACACTGAAGCTTTCTTT. It encodes CASSLKGPRTDTEAFF. Together with reference TRBV7-2 and TRBJ1-1, the CDR3 gives the full variable domain: GAGVSQSPSNKVTEKGKDVELRCDPISGHTALYWYRQSLGQGLEFLIYFQGNSAPDKSGLPSDRFSAERTGGSVSTLTIQRTQQEDSAVYLCASSLKGPRTDTEAFFGQGTRLTVV.